This TCR beta chain was sequenced during a study of blood T cell repertoires in COVID-19. Sequencing was performed with immunoSEQ multiplex PCR; in TCRdb, only in-frame clones are kept and a portion is missing. The sample holds about 80,000 clones, around 84% seen once. Germline V lookup: CDR1 MNHEY, CDR2 SMNVEV (reference sequence). This CDR3 spans 17 amino acids. V lost 5 bases and J lost 1, with 18 bases in between. V is TRBV27 and J is TRBJ2-1, with a weak D call TRBD1 (6 bases). This sequence originates from a man in his forties or fifties with acute or convalescent COVID-19. Sequencing was performed on peripheral blood. The CDR3 DNA sequence: TGTGCCAGCAGTGTACGGGACACGGCTCAATCCTACAATGAGCAGTTCTTC. It encodes CASSVRDTAQSYNEQFF.